These 26 T cell receptor beta chains share one sample of origin, sequenced in a study of blood T cell repertoires in COVID-19. The protocol was immunoSEQ multiplex PCR, while the TCRdb copy is restricted to in-frame clones and leaves out a portion. Of 78,000 or so clones in the sample, about 80% were seen once. The specimen sequenced was peripheral blood. Every receptor here comes from a man at least 80 years old with acute or convalescent COVID-19.

This chain uses TRBV4-2 with TRBJ1-2; unclear D gene. The CDR3 consists of 15 residues. Looked up from germline, CDR1 is LGHNA and CDR2 is YNFKEQ. V was clipped by 5 bases and J by 0 bases, with 13 bases between them. CDR3 DNA sequence: TGTGCCAGCAGCGCCCGGGATTACGCTAACTATGGCTACACCTTC. This gives the protein CASSARDYANYGYTF.

This rearrangement joins TRBV9 to TRBJ2-3; TRBD2 might be the D (6 bases). Germline CDR1 and CDR2: SGDLS and YYNGEE. The ends were cut back, 4 bases at V and 0 bases at J, with 9 bases in the middle. The CDR3 is made up of 14 amino acids. The CDR3 region is CASSYSGSTDTQYF. Written as DNA, the CDR3 is TGTGCCAGCAGCTATAGCGGTAGCACAGATACGCAGTATTTT.

The chain recombines TRBV14 with TRBJ1-1; perhaps TRBD1 as D (5 bases). Trimming took off 4 bases at V and 3 bases at J, with 21 bases between the two ends. The CDR3 is made up of 17 amino acids. Germline-derived CDR1 and CDR2 are SGHDN and FVKESK. This CDR3 reads CASSPRTLLPGDTEAFF. In nucleotides, the CDR3 is TGTGCCAGCAGCCCGAGGACACTACTCCCGGGGGACACTGAAGCTTTCTTT.

The rearrangement links TRBV29-1 to TRBJ1-3; 9 nucleotides align to TRBD1. Per the germline V gene, CDR1 is SQVTM and CDR2 is ANQGSEA. CDR3 size: 13 residues. Trimming took 4 bases from V and 4 from J; bases not matched to a gene: 2. The CDR3 nucleotides read TGCAGCGTTGGGGGGACAGGGGGAAACACCATATATTTT. The encoded protein is CSVGGTGGNTIYF. Based on the CDR3 plus reference TRBV29-1 and TRBJ1-3, the full variable domain is SAVISQKPSRDICQRGTSLTIQCQVDSQVTMMFWYRQQPGQSLTLIATANQGSEATYESGFVIDKFPISRPNLTFSTLTVSNMSPEDSSIYLCSVGGTGGNTIYFGEGSWLTVV.

J is TRBJ1-2 and V is TRBV5-4; weak D call: TRBD1 (6 bases). Germline V gene lookup returns CDR1 SGHNT and CDR2 YYREEE (reference sequence). V was cut by 2 bases and J by 2 bases, with 10 bases left in between. The CDR3 has 14 amino acids. The CDR3 protein is CASSLQGLNYGYTF. The CDR3 bases are TGTGCCAGCAGCTTACAGGGCCTGAACTATGGCTACACCTTC.

This chain uses TRBV10-3 with TRBJ1-2, with 8 nucleotides matching TRBD1. Losses at the gene ends were 4 bases for V and 2 bases for J; bases not matched to a gene: 3. The germline gives CDR1 ENHRY, CDR2 SYGVKD. This CDR3 spans 14 amino acids. CDR3 region: CAISGTGPNYGYTF. The CDR3 DNA follows: TGTGCCATCAGTGGGACAGGGCCCAACTATGGCTACACCTTC.

CDR3 protein: CASSWRTGALNYGYTF. In DNA, the CDR3 is TGTGCCAGCAGCTGGAGGACAGGGGCCCTCAACTATGGCTACACCTTC. This chain links TRBV5-4 with TRBJ1-2, with 9 bases matching TRBD1. Germline V gene lookup returns CDR1 SGHNT and CDR2 YYREEE (reference sequence). The CDR3 is made up of 16 amino acids. With 3 bases clipped from V and 2 bases from J, the junction kept 8 bases outside the gene matches.

This chain connects TRBV7-9 to TRBJ2-7; 9 bases line up with TRBD1. The V gene's germline CDR1 is SEHNR and CDR2 FQNEAQ (reference sequence). V trimming: 5 bases; J trimming: 7 bases; junction bases outside the gene matches: 12. The CDR3 runs to 15 residues. CDR3 in amino acids: CASSPAGQGIKEQYF. CDR3 DNA: TGTGCCAGCAGCCCGGCGGGACAGGGAATCAAAGAGCAGTACTTC.

DNA of the CDR3: TGTGCCAGCAGCTTAGGCGGAAGTCAGCCCCAGCATTTT. Translation: CASSLGGSQPQHF. The rearrangement links TRBV11-1 to TRBJ1-5; D gene unclear. The ends were cut back, 1 base at V and 6 bases at J, with 7 bases in the middle. The V gene's germline CDR1 is SGHAT and CDR2 FQDESV (reference sequence). The CDR3 is made up of 13 amino acids.

A few counts support this clone. The V and J genes are TRBV5-3 and TRBJ1-1; D possibly corresponds to TRBD1 (6 bases). TRBV5-3 is treated as an ORF (open reading frame) with a function not yet certain. The V gene lost 4 bases and the J gene lost 6 bases, with 25 bases spanning the gap. CDR3 length equals 17 residues. Written as DNA, the CDR3 is TGTGCCAGAAGCCCACTTTTGCAGACAGGCGGCAAGGCTGAAGCTTTCTTT. Translation gives CARSPLLQTGGKAEAFF.

This chain links TRBV3-1 (or the pseudogene TRBV3-2) with TRBJ2-1; the D is unclear. Trimming removed 0 bases from V and 12 bases from J, with 12 bases in between. This CDR3 contains 13 residues. Per the germline V gene, CDR1 is LGHDT and CDR2 is YNNKEL (reference sequence). The CDR3 nucleotides read TGTGCCAGCAGCCAAGAAAGTCTACGTGGGCAGTTCTTC. Translating it yields CASSQESLRGQFF.

CDR3: CASRAGGANTGELFF. For the CDR3, the DNA is TGTGCCAGCAGGGCAGGGGGCGCGAACACCGGGGAGCTGTTTTTT. The gene calls are TRBV7-9 and TRBJ2-2; 8 positions match TRBD1. This CDR3 has 15 residues. The J segment lost 0 bases and the V segment lost 6 bases, leaving 3 bases of the junction unmatched. Germline V gene sequence: CDR1 SEHNR, CDR2 FQNEAQ (reference sequence).

About this clone: One end of the junction varies from germline; a read error may be responsible. The rearrangement joins TRBV7-3 to TRBJ2-1; 7 positions agree with TRBD1. This CDR3 region has 14 residues. In germline, CDR1 is SGHTA, CDR2 FQGTGA. The CDR3 nucleotides are TGTGCCAGCAGCTTAGCGTCGGGGACAGATGAGCTGTTCTTC. Amino acid sequence: CASSLASGTDELFF.

The rearrangement joins TRBV7-9 to TRBJ1-1; 9 positions match TRBD1. J lost 7 bases, V lost 5 bases, and 5 bases had no gene match. The CDR3 loop spans 13 amino acids. CDR1 and CDR2 from the germline V gene are SEHNR and FQNEAQ (reference sequence). CDR3 amino acids: CASSGGQGFEAFF. CDR3 in DNA: TGTGCCAGCAGCGGCGGACAGGGGTTTGAAGCTTTCTTT.

On this clone itself: The junction differs from germline at one of its ends, possibly a read error. The V call is TRBV7-2, the J call TRBJ2-7; TRBD2 matches 8 bases. CDR1 and CDR2 (germline): SGHTA, FQGNSA. The CDR3 consists of 14 residues. CDR3 in DNA: TGTGCCAGCAGCTTAGTTGGTCTGGCGGGGGGAATTATCTTC. This sequence encodes CASSLVGLAGGIIF.

The chain uses TRBV12-3 or TRBV12-4 and TRBJ2-1; D is unclear. This CDR3 has 12 residues. V shed 4 bases and J shed 3 bases, with 4 bases lying between them. This chain's CDR3 is CASSSGYNEQFF. In DNA, the CDR3 is TGTGCCAGCAGTTCGGGCTACAATGAGCAGTTCTTC.

CDR3: CASSKRTGRNYGYTF. The CDR3 DNA reads as TGTGCCAGCAGCAAGAGGACAGGGAGGAACTATGGCTACACCTTC. The rearrangement uses TRBV21-1 and TRBJ1-2; TRBD1, the table's D call, lacks a check against the DNA. TRBV21-1 is noted as a pseudogene. The CDR3 covers 15 residues.

The chain combines TRBV18 with TRBJ1-2; the match to TRBD1 covers 7 bases. V shed 3 bases and J 4 bases; nucleotides not matched to a gene: 5. This CDR3 spans 14 amino acids. CDR1 is KGHSH and CDR2 is LQKENI in the germline V gene. CDR3 sequence reads: CASSPETGTYGYTF. CDR3 nucleotides: TGTGCCAGCTCACCCGAGACAGGGACCTATGGCTACACCTTC.

V gene TRBV5-1 combines with J gene TRBJ1-5; D ambiguous. CDR3 length: 14 amino acids. V shed 4 bases and J shed 3 bases, with 11 bases lying between them. Germline loops: CDR1 SGHRS, CDR2 YFSETQ. The CDR3 spells CASSLDTFNQPQHF. CDR3 DNA: TGCGCCAGCAGCCTCGACACGTTCAATCAGCCCCAGCATTTT.

This clone was recorded once. CDR3 sequence reads: CASSLGQGRYNSPLHF. The CDR3 DNA follows: TGCGCCAGCAGCTTGGGGCAGGGTCGGTATAATTCACCCCTCCACTTT. The chain has TRBV5-1 and TRBJ1-6; D might be TRBD1 (5 bases). The CDR3 totals 16 residues. The germline V and J ends were trimmed by 0 bases and 4 bases, with 11 bases remaining between them. Germline loops: CDR1 SGHRS, CDR2 YFSETQ.

The chain couples TRBV3-1 (or the pseudogene TRBV3-2) to TRBJ1-2; the match to TRBD1 covers 7 bases. Germline values: CDR1 LGHDT, CDR2 YNNKEL (reference sequence). Trimming at V came to 7 bases and at J to 7 bases, leaving 12 bases not matched to a gene. The CDR3 length is 14 residues. The CDR3 DNA reads TGTGCCAGCAAGAGTTTGACAGGGAGCGGTGGCTACACCTTC. This codes for CASKSLTGSGGYTF.

This clone appeared once. The V gene is TRBV6-5, the J gene TRBJ2-7, with D perhaps TRBD2 (7 bases). This CDR3 has 14 amino acids. Trimming shortened V by 6 bases and J by 6 bases, and 18 bases separated the two germline ends. CDR1 and CDR2 (germline): MNHEY, SVGAGI. CDR3 sequence reads: CASRPQSGEGEQYF. For the CDR3, the DNA is TGTGCCAGCAGGCCACAGTCAGGGGAGGGCGAGCAGTACTTC.

Of note for this clone: One junction end does not reproduce the germline sequence, and a read error may be involved. This chain uses TRBV6-5 with TRBJ2-1, with D possibly TRBD1 on 6 matching bases. This CDR3 comprises 13 residues. The V gene's germline CDR1 is MNHEY and CDR2 SVGAGI. The CDR3 sequence is CASSYNQGLGEVF. Here the CDR3 DNA reads TGTGCCAGCAGCTACAACCAGGGGCTGGGTGAAGTCTTC.

The CDR3 nucleotides read TGTGCCAGCAGTGAATTCCCAAGCACAGATACGCAGTATTTT. Protein product: CASSEFPSTDTQYF. The gene calls are TRBV2 and TRBJ2-3; D is uncertain. V lost 2 bases to trimming and J lost 0 bases, with 6 bases between them. The V gene's germline CDR1 is SNHLY and CDR2 FYNNEI. The CDR3 extends over 14 amino acids.

The CDR3 region is CASCLGTTGTGELFF. The CDR3 DNA reads TGCGCCAGCTGTCTAGGGACAACCGGGACCGGGGAGCTGTTTTTT. This sequence joins TRBV5-1 and TRBJ2-2; tentatively, D is TRBD1 (6 bases). The CDR3 sequence is 15 residues long. Germline loops: CDR1 SGHRS, CDR2 YFSETQ. V lost 7 bases to trimming and J lost 5 bases, with 18 bases between them.

The chain uses TRBV29-1 and TRBJ1-1; no clear D gene. V lost 2 bases, J lost 0 bases, and 7 bases lay in between. In germline, CDR1 is SQVTM, CDR2 ANQGSEA. This CDR3 has 13 residues. CDR3 bases: TGCAGCGTTGAACGGGTCATGAACACTGAAGCTTTCTTT. This sequence encodes CSVERVMNTEAFF.